Presented here are 23 T cell receptor beta chains from one specimen sequenced in a study of OX40 agonist ivuxolimab in advanced cancers. Clones were sequenced by immunoSEQ multiplex PCR, and TCRdb holds only the in-frame ones, with some missing. This sample carries about 60,000 clones, 83% of them seen once, and the ten largest clones take 3.1%. The sequencing here drew on CD4+ or CD8+ T cells sorted from blood, taken in a trial of the OX40 agonist ivuxolimab. The receptor source for this set is an adult with an advanced solid tumor such as melanoma, head and neck, liver or kidney cancer.

V is TRBV5-4 and J is TRBJ1-2, with D possibly being TRBD1 (5 bases). Trimming took off 0 bases at V and 8 bases at J, with 14 bases between the two ends. The CDR3 contains 14 residues. The germline CDR1 and CDR2 sequences are SGHNT and YYREEE (reference sequence). The CDR3 sequence is CASSLVAGLGGYTF. CDR3 nucleotide sequence: TGTGCCAGCAGCTTGGTGGCAGGGCTGGGGGGCTACACCTTC.

The J gene is TRBJ2-7, the V gene TRBV9; D unclear. The CDR3 spans 14 residues. Germline CDR1 and CDR2: SGDLS and YYNGEE. With 0 bases removed from V and 7 bases from J, the gap between germline ends came to 14 bases. The CDR3 reads CASSVGNRGGEQYF. The CDR3 DNA is TGTGCCAGCAGCGTAGGGAACCGAGGTGGAGAGCAGTACTTC.

The V and J genes are TRBV19 and TRBJ1-2; no firm D call. Trimming cost V 6 bases and J 2 bases, with 13 bases left between them. The germline V gene has CDR1 LNHDA and CDR2 SQIVND (reference sequence). The CDR3 consists of 14 residues. The CDR3 coding sequence is TGTGCCAGTAGCCCGACCCGGCCCAACTATGGCTACACCTTC. Translating gives CASSPTRPNYGYTF.

This clone has a count of ten or more. The same CDR3 is also encoded by other DNA sequences in this sample. The chain employs TRBV11-2 and TRBJ2-7, with 9 bases aligning to TRBD2. The length of the CDR3 is 14 residues. Unmatched junction bases numbered 9, after V lost 6 bases and J lost 6 bases. Germline values: CDR1 SGHAT, CDR2 FQNNGV. The CDR3 DNA reads TGTGCCAGCAGAAGACTAGCGGAAGGGAGCGAGCAGTACTTC. It yields the protein CASRRLAEGSEQYF.

The chain carries TRBV19 and TRBJ2-5, with 8 bases identical to TRBD1. The CDR3 totals 15 residues. CDR1 and CDR2 from the germline V gene are LNHDA and SQIVND (reference sequence). V trimming: 6 bases; J trimming: 4 bases; junction bases outside the gene matches: 10. In DNA, the CDR3 is TGTGCCAGTAGCCCTCTGAGGACAGGGCCAGAGACCCAGTACTTC. Protein sequence: CASSPLRTGPETQYF.

The chain employs TRBV2 and TRBJ2-3, with D unclear. Deletions cut 4 bases from V and 5 bases from J, with 4 bases between. Germline loops: CDR1 SNHLY, CDR2 FYNNEI. CDR3 length: 11 amino acids. The CDR3 reads CASSVRDTQYF. The DNA for the CDR3 is TGTGCCAGCAGTGTGAGAGATACGCAGTATTTT.

The rearrangement joins TRBV29-1 to TRBJ2-5; D is ambiguous. Germline loops: CDR1 SQVTM, CDR2 ANQGSEA. This CDR3 is built from 15 residues. V was cut by 1 base and J by 2 bases, with 14 bases left in between. CDR3 in amino acids: CSVEGRPRDQETQYF. DNA for the CDR3: TGCAGCGTTGAAGGTAGGCCAAGAGATCAAGAGACCCAGTACTTC.

The genes are TRBV10-3 and TRBJ2-3, with TRBD2 matching over 11 bases. Germline CDR1 reads ENHRY; CDR2 reads SYGVKD. The CDR3 spans 18 residues. The trim removed 6 bases at V and 2 bases at J, leaving 13 bases unmatched. CDR3 bases: TGTGCCATCAGCGTATCACTGACTAGCGGGGTTAACACAGATACGCAGTATTTT. Encoded protein: CAISVSLTSGVNTDTQYF.

V usage is TRBV4-1 and J usage is TRBJ2-4, with 7 bases aligning to TRBD2. This CDR3 comprises 15 residues. Trimming at V came to 5 bases and at J to 5 bases, leaving 9 bases not matched to a gene. CDR1 and CDR2 from the germline V gene are MGHRA and YSYEKL. In DNA form, the CDR3 reads TGCGCCAGCAGCATAGGTCACCGGGGGGAAAACATTCAGTACTTC. The encoded protein is CASSIGHRGENIQYF.

CDR3 bases: TGTGCCAGCAGCCCCGGACAGTACCAAGAGACCCAGTACTTC. Its protein product is CASSPGQYQETQYF. The gene calls are TRBV2 and TRBJ2-5; D is perhaps TRBD1 (6 bases). V lost 6 bases, J lost 0 bases, and 11 bases lay in between. CDR1 and CDR2 from the germline V gene are SNHLY and FYNNEI. The CDR3 runs 14 residues.

The rearrangement joins TRBV7-2 to TRBJ2-1; 9 nucleotides align to TRBD2. The CDR3 spans 15 residues. From germline, CDR1 is SGHTA and CDR2 FQGNSA. Trimming cost V 4 bases and J 10 bases; bases outside gene matches: 11. The chain's CDR3 is CASSSSPGLAVEQFF. The CDR3 DNA follows: TGTGCCAGCAGCTCCTCACCGGGACTAGCTGTAGAGCAGTTCTTC. Variable domain in full (rest from reference TRBV7-2 and TRBJ2-1): GAGVSQSPSNKVTEKGKDVELRCDPISGHTALYWYRQSLGQGLEFLIYFQGNSAPDKSGLPSDRFSAERTGGSVSTLTIQRTQQEDSAVYLCASSSSPGLAVEQFFGPGTRLTVL.

The chain couples TRBV28 to TRBJ1-5, with D uncertain. Trimming pared 6 bases from V and 1 base from J, leaving 4 bases between. The CDR3 consists of 12 residues. Germline V lookup: CDR1 MDHEN, CDR2 SYDVKM. The chain's CDR3 is CASRDSNQPQHF. CDR3 DNA: TGTGCCAGCAGGGACAGCAATCAGCCCCAGCATTTT. The variable domain in full, with the rest retrieved from reference TRBV28 and TRBJ1-5, is DVKVTQSSRYLVKRTGEKVFLECVQDMDHENMFWYRQDPGLGLRLIYFSYDVKMKEKGDIPEGYSVSREKKERFSLILESASTNQTSMYLCASRDSNQPQHFGDGTRLSIL.

The rearrangement links TRBV4-1 to TRBJ1-5; tentatively, D is TRBD1 (5 bases). The V and J ends lost 1 base and 6 bases respectively, with 10 bases between them. The V gene's germline CDR1 is MGHRA and CDR2 YSYEKL. CDR3 length: 14 amino acids. The CDR3 is CASSQGVQGQPQHF. The CDR3 nucleotides read TGCGCCAGCAGCCAAGGGGTGCAGGGTCAGCCCCAGCATTTT.

V gene TRBV28 combines with J gene TRBJ1-5; D perhaps matches TRBD1 (6 bases). The CDR3 contains 14 residues. Trimming left V 3 bases short and J 2 bases short, with 8 bases between. Germline assignment: CDR1 MDHEN and CDR2 SYDVKM. The CDR3 here is CASSLSGGNQPQHF. The CDR3 nucleotides read TGTGCCAGCAGTTTGTCAGGGGGCAATCAGCCCCAGCATTTT.

V is TRBV25-1 and J is TRBJ1-2; D remains unclear. CDR3 length: 15 residues. From germline, CDR1 is MGHDK and CDR2 SYGVNS. V was cut by 2 bases and J by 2 bases, with 12 bases left in between. CDR3 nucleotides: TGTGCCAGCAGTGAAAGTTCAGCAGCGAACTATGGCTACACCTTC. Its translation is CASSESSAANYGYTF.

The rearrangement joins TRBV28 to TRBJ1-2; the D is unclear. CDR1 and CDR2 from the germline V gene are MDHEN and SYDVKM. The V end was cut by 2 bases, the J end by 12 bases, with 10 bases between. The CDR3 sequence is 11 residues long. DNA of the CDR3: TGTGCCAGCAGTTTAGCCTCGATTGACACCTTC. Residues: CASSLASIDTF.

The V call is TRBV10-3, the J call TRBJ2-3, with 7 bases that match TRBD2. Germline trimming cut 4 bases from V and 9 bases from J; bases unmatched to any gene: 10. Germline V gene lookup returns CDR1 ENHRY and CDR2 SYGVKD. The CDR3 sequence is 14 residues long. In DNA form, the CDR3 reads TGTGCCATCAGTGGGGGGGGAAGCCTTTTGACGCAGTATTTT. This codes for CAISGGGSLLTQYF.

CDR3 sequence reads: CASATSGSSYEQYF. The CDR3 DNA reads TGTGCCAGTGCGACTAGCGGGAGCTCCTACGAGCAGTACTTC. The chain carries TRBV28 and TRBJ2-7; 12 bases line up with TRBD2. Germline V gene sequence: CDR1 MDHEN, CDR2 SYDVKM. CDR3 length equals 14 residues. With V trimmed by 9 bases and J by 0 bases, 3 bases remained unmatched.

This chain links TRBV7-9 with TRBJ2-3, with D perhaps TRBD1 or TRBD2 (5 bases each). V lost 1 base, J lost 2 bases, and 7 bases lay in between. Germline CDR1 is SEHNR and CDR2 is FQNEAQ (reference sequence). The CDR3 spans 14 residues. CDR3 region: CASSLGGYTDTQYF. The CDR3 nucleotides read TGTGCCAGCAGCTTAGGGGGGTACACAGATACGCAGTATTTT.

CDR3 sequence: CASSLETGKIYEQYF. As DNA, the CDR3 is TGTGCCAGCAGCTTGGAAACAGGGAAGATTTACGAGCAGTACTTC. The V and J genes are TRBV5-4 and TRBJ2-7; a possible D gene is TRBD1 (6 bases). V was shortened by 0 bases and J by 4 bases, with 14 bases between the two germline ends. The germline gives CDR1 SGHNT, CDR2 YYREEE (reference sequence). The CDR3 length is 15 residues.

The rearrangement uses TRBV5-4 and TRBJ2-1; TRBD2 agrees at 7 bases. There are 16 residues in the CDR3. Germline V CDR1 and CDR2: SGHNT, YYREEE (reference sequence). V lost 0 bases and J lost 7; bases outside the gene matches: 10. The CDR3 protein is CASSLEPGGYGNEQFF. The DNA of the CDR3 is TGTGCCAGCAGCTTGGAGCCGGGAGGCTATGGGAATGAGCAGTTCTTC.

The chain has TRBV9 and TRBJ2-5; D is possibly TRBD2 (7 bases). Germline CDR1 SGDLS, CDR2 YYNGEE. V lost 7 bases and J lost 5, with 21 bases in between. The CDR3 is 15 amino acids. For the CDR3, the DNA is TGTGCCAGCGCTCCCAGGGGAGGGGGAGGGGAGACCCAGTACTTC. Encoded protein: CASAPRGGGGETQYF.

The gene calls are TRBV9 and TRBJ2-3; 7 nucleotides match TRBD1. The J segment lost 1 base and the V segment lost 3 bases, leaving 5 bases of the junction unmatched. Germline V gene lookup returns CDR1 SGDLS and CDR2 YYNGEE. The CDR3 sequence is 15 residues long. CDR3 nucleotides: TGTGCCAGCAGCGGGCGACAGGGCCGCACAGATACGCAGTATTTT. This sequence encodes CASSGRQGRTDTQYF.